The text below deals with one T cell receptor beta chain. The data stem from a study of cytomegalovirus exposure and HLA in healthy donors. The germline CDR1 and CDR2 sequences are KGHSH and LQKENI. This CDR3 contains 15 residues. Trimming removed 3 bases from V and 3 bases from J, with 14 bases in between. 13 Jbeta primers and 60 Vbeta primers were used for the PCR. Profiled with immunoSEQ multiplex PCR; TCRdb holds only in-frame clones, not every one. The table has 100,000 or so clones, more than 60% seen once; the top ten hold about 8.3%. The clonotype comes from a woman aged 40 to 49 in good health and CMV-seropositive. Source material: PBMCs. This chain connects TRBV18 to TRBJ2-5; perhaps TRBD1 as D (6 bases). CDR3: CASSPTGTNEETQYF. In DNA, the CDR3 is TGTGCCAGCTCACCGACCGGGACAAATGAAGAGACCCAGTACTTC.